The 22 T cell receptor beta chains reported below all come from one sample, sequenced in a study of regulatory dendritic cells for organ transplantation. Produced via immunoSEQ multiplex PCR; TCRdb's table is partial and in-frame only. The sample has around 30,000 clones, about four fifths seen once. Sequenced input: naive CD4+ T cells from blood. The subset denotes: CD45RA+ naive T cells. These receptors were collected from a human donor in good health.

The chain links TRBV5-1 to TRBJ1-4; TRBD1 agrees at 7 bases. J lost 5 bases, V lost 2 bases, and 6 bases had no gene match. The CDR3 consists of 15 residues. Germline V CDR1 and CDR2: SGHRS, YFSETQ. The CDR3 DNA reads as TGCGCCAGCAGCTTCAACAGGGGCATGAATGAAAAACTGTTTTTT. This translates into CASSFNRGMNEKLFF.

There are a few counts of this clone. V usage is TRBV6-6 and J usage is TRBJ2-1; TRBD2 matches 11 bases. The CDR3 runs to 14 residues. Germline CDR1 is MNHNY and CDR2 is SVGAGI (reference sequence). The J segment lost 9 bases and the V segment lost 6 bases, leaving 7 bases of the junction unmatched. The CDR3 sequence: CASSPLGLAGEQFF. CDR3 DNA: TGTGCCAGCAGCCCCCTCGGACTAGCGGGTGAGCAGTTCTTC.

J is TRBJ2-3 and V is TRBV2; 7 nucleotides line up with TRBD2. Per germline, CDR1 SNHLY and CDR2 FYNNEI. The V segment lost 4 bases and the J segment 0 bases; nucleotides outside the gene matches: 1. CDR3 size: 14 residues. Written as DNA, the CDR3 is TGTGCCAGCAGTGGCGGGAGAAGCACAGATACGCAGTATTTT. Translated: CASSGGRSTDTQYF. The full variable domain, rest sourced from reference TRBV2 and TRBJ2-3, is EPEVTQTPSHQVTQMGQEVILRCVPISNHLYFYWYRQILGQKVEFLVSFYNNEISEKSEIFDDQFSVERPDGSNFTLKIRSTKLEDSAMYFCASSGGRSTDTQYFGPGTRLTVL.

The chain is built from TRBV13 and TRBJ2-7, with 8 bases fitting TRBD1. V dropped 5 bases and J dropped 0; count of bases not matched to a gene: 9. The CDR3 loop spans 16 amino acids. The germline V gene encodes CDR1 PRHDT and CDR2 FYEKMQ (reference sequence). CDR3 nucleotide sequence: TGTGCCAGCAGCCCCTCCTACAGGGGGAGCTCCTACGAGCAGTACTTC. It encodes CASSPSYRGSSYEQYF.

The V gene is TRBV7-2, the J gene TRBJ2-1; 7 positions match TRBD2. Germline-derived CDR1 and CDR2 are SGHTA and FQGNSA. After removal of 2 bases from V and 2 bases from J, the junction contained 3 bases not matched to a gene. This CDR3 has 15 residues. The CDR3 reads CASSLRRGAYNEQFF. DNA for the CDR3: TGTGCCAGCAGCTTACGACGGGGGGCCTACAATGAGCAGTTCTTC.

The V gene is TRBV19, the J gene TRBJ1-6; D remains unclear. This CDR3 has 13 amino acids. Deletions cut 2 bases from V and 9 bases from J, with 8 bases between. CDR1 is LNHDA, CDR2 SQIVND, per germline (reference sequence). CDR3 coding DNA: TGTGCCAGTAGTATACCCTTCGGTTCACCCCTCCACTTT. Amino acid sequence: CASSIPFGSPLHF.

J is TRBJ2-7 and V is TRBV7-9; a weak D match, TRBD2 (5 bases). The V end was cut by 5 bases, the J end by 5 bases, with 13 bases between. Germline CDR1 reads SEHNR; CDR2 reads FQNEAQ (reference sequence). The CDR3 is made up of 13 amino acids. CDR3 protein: CASSRGSNNEQYF. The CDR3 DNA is TGTGCCAGCAGCCGAGGGTCTAATAACGAGCAGTACTTC.

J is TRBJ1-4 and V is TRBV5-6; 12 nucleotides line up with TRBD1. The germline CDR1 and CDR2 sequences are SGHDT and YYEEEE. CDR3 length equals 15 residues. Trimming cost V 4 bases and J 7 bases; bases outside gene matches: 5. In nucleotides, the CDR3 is TGTGCCAGCAGCCAGGGACAGGGGGCTTTTGAAAAACTGTTTTTT. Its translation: CASSQGQGAFEKLFF.

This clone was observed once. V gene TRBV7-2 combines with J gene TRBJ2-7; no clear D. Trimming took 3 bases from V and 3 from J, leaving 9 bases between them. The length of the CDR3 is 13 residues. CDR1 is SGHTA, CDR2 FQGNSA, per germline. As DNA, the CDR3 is TGTGCCAGCAGCTTCAGTGATCGCTACGAGCAGTACTTC. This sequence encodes CASSFSDRYEQYF. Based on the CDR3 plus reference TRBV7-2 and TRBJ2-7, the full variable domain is GAGVSQSPSNKVTEKGKDVELRCDPISGHTALYWYRQSLGQGLEFLIYFQGNSAPDKSGLPSDRFSAERTGGSVSTLTIQRTQQEDSAVYLCASSFSDRYEQYFGPGTRLTVT.

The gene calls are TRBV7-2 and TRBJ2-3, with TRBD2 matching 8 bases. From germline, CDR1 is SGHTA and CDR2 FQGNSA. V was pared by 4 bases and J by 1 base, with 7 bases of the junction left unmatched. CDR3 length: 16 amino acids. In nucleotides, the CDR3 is TGTGCCAGCAGCTCGAAGGCGACTAGCGGCACAGATACGCAGTATTTT. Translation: CASSSKATSGTDTQYF.

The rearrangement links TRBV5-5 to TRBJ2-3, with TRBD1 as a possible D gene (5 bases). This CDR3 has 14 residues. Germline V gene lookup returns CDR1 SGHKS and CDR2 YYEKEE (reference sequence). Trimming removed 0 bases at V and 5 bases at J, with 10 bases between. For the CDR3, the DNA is TGTGCCAGCAGCTTGGAGGGGATGGGAGATACGCAGTATTTT. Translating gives CASSLEGMGDTQYF.

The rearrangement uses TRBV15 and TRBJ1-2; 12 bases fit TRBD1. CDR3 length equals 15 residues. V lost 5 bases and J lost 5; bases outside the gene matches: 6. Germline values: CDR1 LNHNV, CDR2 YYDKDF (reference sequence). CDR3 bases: TGTGCCACCAGCGGCGGGACAGGGGGCGGTTATGGCTACACCTTC. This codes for CATSGGTGGGYGYTF.

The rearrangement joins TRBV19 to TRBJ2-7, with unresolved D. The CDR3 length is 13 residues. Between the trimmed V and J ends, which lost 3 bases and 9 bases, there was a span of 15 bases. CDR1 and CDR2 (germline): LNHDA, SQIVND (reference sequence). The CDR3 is CASSMKQPTVQYF. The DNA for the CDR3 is TGTGCCAGTAGTATGAAACAGCCTACGGTGCAGTACTTC.

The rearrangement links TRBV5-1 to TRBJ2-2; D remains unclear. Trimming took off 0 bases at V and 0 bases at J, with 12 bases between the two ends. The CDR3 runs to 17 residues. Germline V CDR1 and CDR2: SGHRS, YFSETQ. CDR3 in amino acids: CASSLAAVPANTGELFF. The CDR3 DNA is TGCGCCAGCAGCTTGGCGGCGGTCCCCGCGAACACCGGGGAGCTGTTTTTT.

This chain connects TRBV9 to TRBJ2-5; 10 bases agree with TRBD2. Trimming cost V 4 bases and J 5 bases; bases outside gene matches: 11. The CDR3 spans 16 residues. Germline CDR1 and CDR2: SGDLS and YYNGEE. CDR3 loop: CASSKGIGLAVETQYF. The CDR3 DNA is TGTGCCAGCAGCAAAGGGATAGGACTAGCGGTTGAGACCCAGTACTTC.

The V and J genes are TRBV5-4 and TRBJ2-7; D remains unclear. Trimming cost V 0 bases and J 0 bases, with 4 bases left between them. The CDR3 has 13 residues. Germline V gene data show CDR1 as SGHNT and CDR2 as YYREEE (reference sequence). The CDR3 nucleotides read TGTGCCAGCAGCTTGGAGAGCTCCTACGAGCAGTACTTC. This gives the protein CASSLESSYEQYF.

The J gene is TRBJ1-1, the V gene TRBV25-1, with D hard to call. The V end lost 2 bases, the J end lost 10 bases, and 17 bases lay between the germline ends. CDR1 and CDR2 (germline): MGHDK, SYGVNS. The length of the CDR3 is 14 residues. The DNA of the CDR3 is TGTGCCAGCAGTGAACTCTCCGGCCCTGAGGGAGCTTTCTTT. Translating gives CASSELSGPEGAFF.

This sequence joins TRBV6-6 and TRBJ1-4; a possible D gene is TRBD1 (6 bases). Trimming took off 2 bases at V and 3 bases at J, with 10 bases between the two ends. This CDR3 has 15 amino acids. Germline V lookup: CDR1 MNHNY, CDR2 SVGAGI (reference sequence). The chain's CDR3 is CASSYPGQSNEKLFF. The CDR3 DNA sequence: TGTGCCAGCAGTTACCCGGGACAATCTAATGAAAAACTGTTTTTT.

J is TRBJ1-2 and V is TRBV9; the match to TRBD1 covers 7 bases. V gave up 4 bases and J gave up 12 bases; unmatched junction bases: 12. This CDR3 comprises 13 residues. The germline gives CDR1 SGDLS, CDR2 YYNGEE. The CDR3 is CASSPTTGTQNTF. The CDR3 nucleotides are TGTGCCAGCAGCCCCACGACAGGGACCCAAAACACCTTC.

Here the CDR3 DNA reads TGTGCCAGAAGCTACTACCCAAGACTAGCGGATAACACCGGGGAGCTGTTTTTT. Translation gives CARSYYPRLADNTGELFF. The rearrangement uses TRBV5-3 and TRBJ2-2, with 9 bases aligning to TRBD2. TRBV5-3 is filed as an ORF, its function uncertain. After removal of 3 bases from V and 2 bases from J, the junction contained 11 bases not matched to a gene. This CDR3 comprises 18 residues.

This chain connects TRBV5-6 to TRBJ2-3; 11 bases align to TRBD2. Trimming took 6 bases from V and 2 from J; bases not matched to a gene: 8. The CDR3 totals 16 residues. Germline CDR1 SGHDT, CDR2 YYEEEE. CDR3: CASKQRLAGPTDTQYF. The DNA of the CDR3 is TGTGCCAGCAAACAAAGACTAGCGGGGCCCACAGATACGCAGTATTTT.

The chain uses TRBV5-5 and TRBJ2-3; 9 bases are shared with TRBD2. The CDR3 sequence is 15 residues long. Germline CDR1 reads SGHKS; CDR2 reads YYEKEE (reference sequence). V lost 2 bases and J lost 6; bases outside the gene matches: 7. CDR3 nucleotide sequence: TGTGCCAGCAGCTTTCTAGCGGGGACTACCGATACGCAGTATTTT. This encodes CASSFLAGTTDTQYF.